These T cell receptor beta chains were read from a single sample in a study of shared clonotypes between healthy human individuals. Only in-frame clones appear in the TCRdb table, and some are missing; sequencing was by immunoSEQ multiplex PCR. The table lists roughly 680,000 clones, approximately 77% of them singletons, with 1.8% in the top ten. The sample was memory CD4+ T cells sorted from blood. These receptors all come from a woman aged 25-40 years in good health. The CDR3 runs from the conserved cysteine through the conserved F or W. D genes are given only for firm matches. Size values are once, few and many counts, or a class for expanded clones, and some rows have none.

clone size,J gene,D gene,V gene,CDR3 protein,CDR3 DNA
.,TRBJ1-3,.,TRBV28,CASSQEPGTGGNTIYF,TGTGCCAGCAGTCAAGAACCCGGGACCGGGGGAAACACCATATATTTT
once,TRBJ2-3,TRBD2,TRBV6-5,CAVASGTDTQYF,TGTGCCGTCGCTAGCGGGACCGATACGCAGTATTTT
once,TRBJ1-1,.,TRBV2,CASRGGIEAFF,TGTGCCAGCAGGGGGGGGATTGAAGCTTTCTTT
.,TRBJ2-6,.,TRBV5-6,CASSLTGIPGANVLTF,TGTGCCAGCAGCTTGACGGGGATCCCTGGGGCCAACGTCCTGACTTTC
.,TRBJ2-5,.,TRBV6-1,CASSEGISDSRFYF,TGTGCCAGCAGTGAGGGGATTTCGGACAGTCGATTTTACTTC
.,TRBJ2-3,.,TRBV12-5,CASVRDLTDTQYF,TGTGCTAGTGTACGGGATTTGACAGATACGCAGTATTTT
few,TRBJ2-3,TRBD2,TRBV2,CASSEEAGGVDTQYF,TGTGCCAGCAGTGAAGAAGCGGGAGGGGTAGATACGCAGTATTTT
few,TRBJ2-2,.,TRBV7-9,CASSLDTGELFF,TGTGCCAGCAGCTTAGATACCGGGGAGCTGTTTTTT
.,TRBJ1-1,.,TRBV2,CASSERAPGDTEAFF,TGTGCCAGCAGTGAGAGGGCGCCAGGGGACACTGAAGCTTTCTTT
.,TRBJ1-1,.,TRBV6-1,CASSEVAFVNTEAFF,TGTGCCAGCAGTGAAGTGGCCTTCGTGAACACTGAAGCTTTCTTT
.,TRBJ2-1,TRBD1,TRBV18,CASSPRQGAVEQFF,TGTGCCAGCTCACCCCGACAGGGGGCTGTTGAGCAGTTCTTC
.,TRBJ1-1,.,TRBV10-1,CASSEFRGGNTEAFF,TGCGCCAGCAGTGAGTTCAGGGGTGGGAACACTGAAGCTTTCTTT
.,TRBJ1-5,.,TRBV7-2,CASSLGQNNQPQHF,TGTGCCAGCAGCTTAGGGCAGAACAATCAGCCCCAGCATTTT
.,TRBJ2-1,TRBD1,TRBV11-2,CASSLDPGGTEQFF,TGTGCCAGCAGCTTGGACCCAGGGGGCACTGAGCAGTTCTTC
.,TRBJ2-3,TRBD2,TRBV6-1,CATLERGRTDTQYF,TGTGCCACCTTGGAGCGGGGGCGCACAGATACGCAGTATTTT
many,TRBJ2-1,.,TRBV19,CASSPTYNEQFF,TGTGCCAGTAGCCCCACCTACAATGAGCAGTTCTTC
.,TRBJ2-1,.,TRBV19,CASSMAGIYNEQFF,TGTGCCAGTAGTATGGCAGGGATCTACAATGAGCAGTTCTTC
.,TRBJ2-5,.,TRBV18,CASSPPDQETQYF,TGTGCCAGCTCACCACCGGACCAAGAGACCCAGTACTTC